The rows below give T cell receptor beta chains drawn from one sample of a study of CD8 T cells in ankylosing spondylitis. TCRdb re-called the 5' RACE reads with MiXCR, one entry per CDR3 protein. The table lists just under 550,000 distinct CDR3 sequences, about an eighth of them singletons. Sequencing used blood, either unsorted or a sorted T cell fraction (not recorded which). These TCRs come from a male donor with ankylosing spondylitis. Both conserved end residues are part of each CDR3. A D gene is named only where the DNA matches it firmly. Not all rows give a size; the values are once, few, many and, for expanded clones, a class.

J	D	V	size	DNA	CDR3
TRBJ2-2	-	TRBV29-1	few	TGCAGCGTGCACAGGACCGGGGAGCTGTTTTTT	CSVHRTGELFF
TRBJ1-1	TRBD1	TRBV11-2	-	TGTGCCAGCAGCCAAGAAAGGGGGCCGTGGACTGAAGCTTTCTTT	CASSQERGPWTEAFF
TRBJ1-1	-	TRBV7-2	-	TGTGCCAGCAGCCCACATGGGGTGAACACTGAAGCTTTCTTT	CASSPHGVNTEAFF
TRBJ2-1	TRBD2	TRBV7-8	few	TGTGCCAGCAGCCCTAGCGGGAGGGAGTACAATGAGCAGTTCTTC	CASSPSGREYNEQFF
TRBJ2-3	-	TRBV27	-	TGTGCCAGCAGTACCCTGGCAGCCTCGACAGATACGCAGTATTTT	CASSTLAASTDTQYF
TRBJ2-3	-	TRBV5-6	many	TGTGCCAGCAGCCGCGCCCTTTGGGATACGCAGTATTTT	CASSRALWDTQYF
TRBJ2-5	-	TRBV6-5	-	TGTGCCAGCAGTTACTCCAGGGGGGCTCAAGAGACCCAGTACTTC	CASSYSRGAQETQYF
TRBJ2-3	TRBD1	TRBV5-1	few	TGCGCCAGCAGCTTGTACAGGGGCCCAGATACGCAGTATTTT	CASSLYRGPDTQYF
TRBJ2-5	TRBD2	TRBV18	-	TGTGCCAGCTCACCAAGACTAGCGGGGCCAGAAGAGACCCAGTACTTC	CASSPRLAGPEETQYF
TRBJ1-1	-	TRBV4-1	-	TGCGCCAGCAGCCAAGTGGGGGCTCTGGACTCGAACACTGAAGCTTTCTTT	CASSQVGALDSNTEAFF
TRBJ2-1	TRBD2	TRBV20-1	-	TGCAGTGCTCAGGGTAGCGGGAGCTCCTACAATGAGCAGTTCTTC	CSAQGSGSSYNEQFF
TRBJ2-3	-	TRBV5-1	few	TGCGCCAGCAGCTTGGGACTGAAAGGCACAGATACGCAGTATTTT	CASSLGLKGTDTQYF
TRBJ1-1	TRBD1	TRBV5-1	many	TGCGCCTGTCGGACAGGGACGAACACTGAAGCTTTCTTT	CACRTGTNTEAFF
TRBJ2-1	TRBD2	TRBV12-3/TRBV12-4	once	TGTGCCAGCAGTTTAGGTACCCGACTAGCGGGAGGAGTTCCTTGGGAGCAGTTCTTC	CASSLGTRLAGGVPWEQFF
TRBJ2-7	TRBD2	TRBV3-1	once	TGTGCCAGCAGCCAAGGCTCTAGCGGGAGAAGGGCCGAGCAGTACTTC	CASSQGSSGRRAEQYF
TRBJ1-4	-	TRBV27	-	TGTGCCAGCGGACGGAGACGGAATGAAAAACTGTTTTTT	CASGRRRNEKLFF
TRBJ1-1	-	TRBV5-1	few	TGCGCCAGCAGCCAGAGAGACCGTAACACTGAAGCTTTCTTT	CASSQRDRNTEAFF
TRBJ2-1	TRBD1	TRBV7-9	few	TGTGCCAGCAGCCCTACAGGGGATAGGAAGTTCTTC	CASSPTGDRKFF
TRBJ2-2	-	TRBV7-2	-	TGTGCCAGCAGCACTACGAACACCGGGGAGCTGTTTTTT	CASSTTNTGELFF
TRBJ1-5	TRBD1	TRBV20-1	few	TGCAGTGCTAGCCCACCACCGGGACAGGGCCCCCATCAGCCCCAGCATTTT	CSASPPPGQGPHQPQHF
TRBJ1-1	-	TRBV9	few	TGTGCCAGCAGCGTAGCTCGGGGGGTTAATGAAGCTTTCTTT	CASSVARGVNEAFF
TRBJ2-2	-	TRBV10-3	many	TGTGCCATCAGTGAGTCGCCCGGGTCCGGGGAGCTGTTTTTT	CAISESPGSGELFF
TRBJ1-1	TRBD1	TRBV5-1	-	TGCGCCAGCAGCGAACAGGGGGAAAACACTGAAGCTTTCTTT	CASSEQGENTEAFF
TRBJ2-7	-	TRBV3-1	-	TGTGCCAGCAGCCAAGTATACTCCTACGAGCAGTACTTC	CASSQVYSYEQYF
TRBJ2-7	TRBD2	TRBV5-1	-	TGCGCCAGCAGCTTGGGACTAGCGGGAGTGAGCTCCTACGAGCAGTACTTC	CASSLGLAGVSSYEQYF
TRBJ2-1	TRBD2	TRBV11-2	many	TGTGCCAGCAGCCCCGGGACTAGCGGGGGGAGCGGGAGAGGTGAGCAGTTCTTC	CASSPGTSGGSGRGEQFF
TRBJ2-1	TRBD2	TRBV29-1	many	TGCAGCGTTGAAGAGACTAGCGGGGGTTACAATGAGCAGTTCTTC	CSVEETSGGYNEQFF
TRBJ2-1	TRBD2	TRBV7-2	many	TGTGCCAGCAGCACGGGACTAGCGGGAGGTGAGCAGTTCTTC	CASSTGLAGGEQFF
TRBJ1-2	TRBD1	TRBV20-1	-	TGCAGTGCCCCACCGGGACAGGTTAACTATGGCTACACCTTC	CSAPPGQVNYGYTF
TRBJ1-2	-	TRBV7-9	-	TGTGCCAGCAGCTTAATGATAGGGGAGAGCTATGGCTACACCTTC	CASSLMIGESYGYTF
TRBJ1-1	-	TRBV12-3/TRBV12-4	-	TGTGCCAGCAGTTTATACGCAGGTCGGACTGAAGCTTTCTTT	CASSLYAGRTEAFF
TRBJ2-1	TRBD2	TRBV12-3/TRBV12-4	many	TGTGCCAGCAGTTACGGGACTAGCGGGACGTACAATGAGCAGTTCTTC	CASSYGTSGTYNEQFF
TRBJ2-3	TRBD2	TRBV19	few	TGTGCCAGTAGGACCGGACTAGTACAAGATACGCAGTATTTT	CASRTGLVQDTQYF
TRBJ2-1	-	TRBV4-2	many	TGTGCCAGCAGCCAAGACTACCACAATGAGCAGTTCTTC	CASSQDYHNEQFF
TRBJ2-3	-	TRBV4-2	few	TGTGCCAGCAGCCAAACGGACAGAGGGAGCACAGATACGCAGTATTTT	CASSQTDRGSTDTQYF
TRBJ2-7	TRBD2	TRBV10-3	-	TGTGCCATCAGTGAGGGACTAGCGGGCTCCTACGAGCAGTACTTC	CAISEGLAGSYEQYF
TRBJ2-3	TRBD1	TRBV20-1	few	TGCAGTGCTAGAGGACAGGGGGGAGATACGCAGTATTTT	CSARGQGGDTQYF
TRBJ1-5	-	TRBV7-2	many	TGTGCCAGCAGCCCCAACTTAGGGACAAGGCGGCGGCAGCCCCAGCATTTT	CASSPNLGTRRRQPQHF
TRBJ1-5	TRBD1	TRBV7-9	-	TGTGCCAGCAGCTCGGACAGGTTGATAGGTCAGCCCCAGCATTTT	CASSSDRLIGQPQHF
TRBJ1-5	-	TRBV20-1	many	TGCAGTGCTAGATCGAGCAGCAATCAGCCCCAGCATTTT	CSARSSSNQPQHF
TRBJ2-1	TRBD2	TRBV3-1	many	TGTGCCAGCAGCCAAGATCTAGCGGGAGGGCCGTCCTACAATGAGCAGTTCTTC	CASSQDLAGGPSYNEQFF
TRBJ2-1	TRBD2	TRBV6-1	few	TGTGCCAGCAGTGCTAAAGCGGGAGGGAGCTCCTACAATGAGCAGTTCTTC	CASSAKAGGSSYNEQFF
TRBJ1-4	-	TRBV7-2	-	TGTGCCAGCAGCTCCGGGGATGCAACTAATGAAAAACTGTTTTTT	CASSSGDATNEKLFF
TRBJ2-3	-	TRBV4-2	many	TGTGCCAGCAAATTAAACGGTGCTAGCACAGATACGCAGTATTTT	CASKLNGASTDTQYF
TRBJ1-5	-	TRBV5-1	-	TGCGCCAGCAGATTTAATACCGGTCAGCCCCAGCATTTT	CASRFNTGQPQHF
TRBJ1-1	-	TRBV20-1	-	TGCAGTGCTAGAGATCGGACGGGGATGGGTGGCACTGAAGCTTTCTTT	CSARDRTGMGGTEAFF
TRBJ1-5	-	TRBV4-1	few	TGCGCCAGCAGCCAAGTCCTTTATCAGCCCCAGCATTTT	CASSQVLYQPQHF
TRBJ1-2	TRBD1	TRBV7-9	many	TGTGCCAGCAGCTCCGGGACAGGGAGCTACACCTTC	CASSSGTGSYTF
TRBJ1-3	-	TRBV20-1	few	TGCAGTGCTCCCTCTGCGAGCGGGGTGGGAGCTGGAAACACCATATATTTT	CSAPSASGVGAGNTIYF
TRBJ2-7	-	TRBV3-1	many	TGTGCCAGCAGCCTCCGACTAGACGGCGAGCAGTACTTC	CASSLRLDGEQYF
TRBJ2-2	-	TRBV10-3	many	TGTGCCATCAGTAGAGAAAGGGACGACACCGGGGAGCTGTTTTTT	CAISRERDDTGELFF
TRBJ2-1	TRBD2	TRBV3-1	many	TGTGCCAGCAGGACCGGGACTAGCGGGGGGAATGAGCAGTTCTTC	CASRTGTSGGNEQFF
TRBJ2-5	TRBD2	TRBV20-1	-	TGCAGTGCTAAGGGACTAGCGGGAGTGGAGACCCAGTACTTC	CSAKGLAGVETQYF
TRBJ2-1	TRBD2	TRBV29-1	many	TGCAGCGTTGTCAAACTAGCGGGAGAAAACAATGAGCAGTTCTTC	CSVVKLAGENNEQFF
TRBJ2-1	TRBD2	TRBV12-3/TRBV12-4	many	TGTGCCAGCAGTTCGAGTGGGAGGGCCGGTGGAAATGAGCAGTTCTTC	CASSSSGRAGGNEQFF
TRBJ1-1	-	TRBV11-2	-	TGTGCCAGCGTCCGTGCCGGGCAGCTGAACACTGAAGCTTTCTTT	CASVRAGQLNTEAFF
TRBJ2-1	TRBD1	TRBV6-5	few	TGTGCCAGCAGTATTCGACAGGGCGATGAGCAGTTCTTC	CASSIRQGDEQFF
TRBJ1-1	-	TRBV7-9	-	TGTGCCAGCAGGGACCTCGGGACACCGAACACTGAAGCTTTCTTT	CASRDLGTPNTEAFF